A selection of T cell receptor beta chains follows, all from one sample in a study of blood T cells in healthy people across ages. Each CDR3 protein gets one entry after TCRdb re-called the 5' RACE reads with MiXCR. The sample shows about 680,000 distinct CDR3 sequences, 49% of them seen only once. Sequenced: blood. Receptors were obtained from a woman aged 60-75 years in good health. CDR3s include the opening cysteine and the closing phenylalanine or tryptophan. The D gene is left open where the match is weak. The size field is filled for only some rows; it gives once, few, many or a size class.

V	D	size	J	DNA	CDR3
TRBV7-2	NA	once	TRBJ2-6	TGTGCCGGCAGCCTCATAACACCTTCTGGGGCCAACGTCCTGACTTTC	CAGSLITPSGANVLTF
TRBV24-1	NA	once	TRBJ2-1	TGTGCCACCAGTGGTAGCGGAGATTATTACAATGAGCAGTTCTTC	CATSGSGDYYNEQFF
TRBV5-6	NA	NA	TRBJ2-7	TGTGCCAGCAGCTTGAGGAGCGTCAATGAGCAGTACTTC	CASSLRSVNEQYF
TRBV6-1	NA	NA	TRBJ1-1	TGTGCCAGCAGTGAGAGAAGGGACACTGAAGCTTTCTTT	CASSERRDTEAFF
TRBV2	TRBD2	NA	TRBJ2-5	TGTGCCAGCAGTGAGGGGACTAGCCCGCGCGGGGAGACCCAGTACTTC	CASSEGTSPRGETQYF
TRBV18	NA	NA	TRBJ1-2	TGTGCCAGCTCCACGGAGGAGGGCCGCAGTATAAGTGGCTACACCTTC	CASSTEEGRSISGYTF
TRBV24-1	NA	NA	TRBJ2-1	TGTGCCACCAGTGAGGACTTAGGGAATGAGCAGTTCTTC	CATSEDLGNEQFF
TRBV6-2/TRBV6-3	TRBD2	few	TRBJ2-3	TGTGCCAGTGGAGGCGGGAGGTCTACCACAGATACGCAGTATTTT	CASGGGRSTTDTQYF
TRBV12-3/TRBV12-4	TRBD2	NA	TRBJ2-7	TGTGCCAGCAGTCACGCCACTAGCGGGAGTCTCTACGAGCAGTACTTC	CASSHATSGSLYEQYF
TRBV20-1	NA	NA	TRBJ1-2	TGCAGTGCCATAGTAAGGGGAGGCTACACCTTC	CSAIVRGGYTF
TRBV20-1	TRBD2	NA	TRBJ2-7	TGCAGTGCCACTGCGCGGACTAGCGTCTCCTACGAGCAGTACTTC	CSATARTSVSYEQYF
TRBV4-2	NA	many	TRBJ2-5	TGTGCCAGCAGCCAACAATACTCCGAAGTGAAGACCCAGTACTTC	CASSQQYSEVKTQYF
TRBV28	TRBD1	once	TRBJ1-5	TGTGCCAGCAGTCCTGCGGGACAGAGCAATCAGCCCCAGCATTTT	CASSPAGQSNQPQHF
TRBV5-5	NA	NA	TRBJ1-2	TGTGCCAGCAGCCCCAGTTATAACTATGGCTACACCTTC	CASSPSYNYGYTF
TRBV7-2	NA	NA	TRBJ2-5	TGTGCCAGCAGCTTAGCACTAGATGCGACCCAGTACTTC	CASSLALDATQYF
TRBV28	TRBD2	NA	TRBJ2-5	TGTGCCAGCAGTTTGGCTAGCGGGATGATTCAAGAGACCCAGTACTTC	CASSLASGMIQETQYF
TRBV7-2	NA	NA	TRBJ1-2	TGTGCCAGCTCCCCCGGGTCAGACCCGTATGGCTACACCTTC	CASSPGSDPYGYTF
TRBV5-1	NA	NA	TRBJ2-4	TGCGCCAGCAGTAATCCGGGACCCGGGAAAAACATTCAGTACTTC	CASSNPGPGKNIQYF
TRBV27	NA	NA	TRBJ1-6	TGTGCCAGCAGTAAAACAGGGCCCCTCCACTTT	CASSKTGPLHF
TRBV5-1	TRBD1	few	TRBJ2-1	TGCGCCAGCAGCTTGGAGACAGGGGCCAATGAGCAGTTCTTC	CASSLETGANEQFF
TRBV29-1	NA	NA	TRBJ1-1	TGCAGCGTCGGGTGGGCTGAAGCTTTCTTT	CSVGWAEAFF
TRBV7-6	TRBD2	once	TRBJ2-5	TGTGCCAGCAGCTTAGTGGGACTAGCTACTCAAGAGACCCAGTACTTC	CASSLVGLATQETQYF
TRBV28	TRBD2	NA	TRBJ2-3	TGTGCCAGCAGCAGCCCCTCCCCCCCACTAGCGGGAGGCGGAGATACGCAGTATTTT	CASSSPSPPLAGGGDTQYF
TRBV7-2	NA	NA	TRBJ2-5	TGTGCCAGCAGCTTAGACCGGGTCAAGACCCAGTACTTC	CASSLDRVKTQYF
TRBV28	NA	many	TRBJ2-5	TGTGCCAGCAGTTCTACGACAGGGACGGGGGAAGAGACCCAGTACTTC	CASSSTTGTGEETQYF
TRBV9	NA	NA	TRBJ1-6	TGTGCCAGCAGCCGGGCCAGCTCCTATAATTCACCCCTCCACTTT	CASSRASSYNSPLHF
TRBV5-1	TRBD2	NA	TRBJ2-1	TGCGCCAGCAGCCCGGCCCTAGCGGATTACAATGAGCAGTTCTTC	CASSPALADYNEQFF
TRBV6-5	TRBD1	NA	TRBJ2-5	TGTGCCAGCAGAGTGGACAGGGACCAAGAGACCCAGTACTTC	CASRVDRDQETQYF
TRBV24-1	NA	few	TRBJ2-3	TGTGCCACCAGTGATGCGACCACTTCGGGCACAGATACGCAGTATTTT	CATSDATTSGTDTQYF
TRBV27	NA	NA	TRBJ2-1	TGTGCCAGCAGTTTAGAGTATGCGGACTACCTCTTGGGTGAGCAGTTCTTC	CASSLEYADYLLGEQFF
TRBV28	NA	NA	TRBJ1-1	TGTGCCAGCACGGTAGTGTCCCCCGCGAACGCTTTCTTT	CASTVVSPANAFF
TRBV29-1	NA	NA	TRBJ2-5	TGCAGCGTGGACGCAACAGCAGGTTGGACCCAGTACTTC	CSVDATAGWTQYF